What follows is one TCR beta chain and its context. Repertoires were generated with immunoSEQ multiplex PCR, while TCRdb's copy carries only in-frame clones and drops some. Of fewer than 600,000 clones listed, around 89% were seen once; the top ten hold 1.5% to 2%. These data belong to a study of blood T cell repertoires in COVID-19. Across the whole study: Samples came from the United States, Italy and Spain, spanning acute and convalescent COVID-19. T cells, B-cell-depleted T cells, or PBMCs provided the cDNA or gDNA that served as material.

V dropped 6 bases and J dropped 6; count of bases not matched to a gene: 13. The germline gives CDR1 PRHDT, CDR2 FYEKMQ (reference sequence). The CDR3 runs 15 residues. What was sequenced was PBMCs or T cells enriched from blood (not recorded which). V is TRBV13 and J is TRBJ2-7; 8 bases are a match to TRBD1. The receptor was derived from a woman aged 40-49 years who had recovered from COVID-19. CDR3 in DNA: TGTGCCAGCAGTGTCGACAGGGGAGTCTCAACCGAGCAGTACTTC. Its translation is CASSVDRGVSTEQYF.